The 10 T cell receptor beta chains reported below all come from one sample, sequenced in a study of blood T cells in healthy people across ages. Then a second PCR, running roughly 7 to 11 cycles, was carried out with a sample-barcoded 5' primer and a J-beta primer mix. MiXCR, run by TCRdb on the 5' RACE reads, gives a single entry per CDR3 protein. Among 1.4 million or so distinct CDR3 sequences listed, approximately 42% were seen once. Sequences were obtained from blood. All receptors derive from a woman aged 18-29 years in good health.

CDR3 sequence: CASRTGTGRHEQYF. DNA of the CDR3: TGTGCCAGCAGGACCGGGACAGGGAGACACGAGCAGTACTTC. The chain recombines TRBV12-3 or TRBV12-4 with TRBJ2-7; 9 bases fit TRBD1. The V and J ends lost 6 bases and 5 bases, in that order; junction bases with no gene match: 8. CDR3 size: 14 residues.

Many counts were recorded for this clonotype. The chain couples TRBV4-3 to TRBJ2-3; 8 positions match TRBD2. CDR1 and CDR2 from the germline V gene are LGHNA and YSLEER. This CDR3 is 15 amino acids long. V dropped 2 bases and J dropped 1; count of bases not matched to a gene: 2. The CDR3 DNA reads as TGCGCCAGCAGCCAACATAGCGGGGGCACAGATACGCAGTATTTT. This gives the protein CASSQHSGGTDTQYF.

The J gene is TRBJ2-5, the V gene TRBV3-1; 9 bases are shared with TRBD2. Per the germline V gene, CDR1 is LGHDT and CDR2 is YNNKEL (reference sequence). This CDR3 contains 15 residues. The V and J ends lost 4 bases and 11 bases, in that order; junction bases with no gene match: 14. The CDR3: CASSPSPAGGYEQYF. The CDR3 DNA follows: TGTGCCAGCAGCCCAAGCCCAGCGGGGGGATATGAGCAGTACTTC.

Details on this clonotype: A much larger clone sits a single nucleotide away, making a read error possible. This rearrangement joins TRBV7-9 to TRBJ2-1, with TRBD2 matching 7 bases. The end of the DNA aligns better with TRBJ2-7, so the J call may be wrong. This CDR3 contains 17 residues. Germline values: CDR1 SEHNR, CDR2 FQNEAQ (reference sequence). CDR3 coding DNA: TGTGCCAGCAGCTTAAACAAAGCGGGGACGGTATACAATGAGCAGTACTTC. Translation: CASSLNKAGTVYNEQYF.

The J gene is TRBJ2-2, the V gene TRBV29-1; D might be TRBD2 (5 bases). This CDR3 has 14 residues. Germline-derived CDR1 and CDR2 are SQVTM and ANQGSEA. The V and J ends lost 6 bases and 6 bases respectively, with 17 bases between them. The chain's CDR3 is CSVDAPEVPGELFF. The CDR3 DNA is TGCAGCGTCGACGCCCCGGAGGTCCCCGGGGAGCTGTTTTTT.

Only a few counts were recorded for this clonotype. The chain links TRBV7-9 to TRBJ2-7; TRBD1 is a possible D gene (6 bases). The germline V and J ends were trimmed by 5 bases and 2 bases, with 16 bases remaining between them. The length of the CDR3 is 15 residues. From germline, CDR1 is SEHNR and CDR2 FQNEAQ (reference sequence). The CDR3 DNA follows: TGTGCCAGCAGCCCCGACCTACAGGGCGCCTACGAGCAGTACTTC. Its translation is CASSPDLQGAYEQYF.

This clonotype was counted a single time. J is TRBJ2-1 and V is TRBV20-1, with 8 bases that match TRBD2. The CDR3 extends over 15 amino acids. The trim removed 6 bases at V and 2 bases at J, leaving 9 bases unmatched. Germline V gene lookup returns CDR1 DFQATT and CDR2 SNEGSKA (reference sequence). This CDR3 is CSATDSGAPYNEQFF. The DNA of the CDR3 is TGCAGTGCGACCGATAGCGGGGCACCCTACAATGAGCAGTTCTTC.

The chain links TRBV25-1 to TRBJ1-2, with D unresolved. The CDR3 covers 12 residues. The germline V and J ends were trimmed by 9 bases and 8 bases, with 16 bases remaining between them. In germline, CDR1 is MGHDK, CDR2 SYGVNS. The CDR3 sequence is CARMTDVAGYTF. The CDR3 DNA is TGTGCCAGAATGACGGATGTTGCGGGCTACACCTTC.

The chain has TRBV12-5 and TRBJ2-4; D possibly uses TRBD1 or TRBD2 (5 bases each). The end of the DNA aligns better with TRBJ2-7, so the J call may be wrong. This CDR3 comprises 16 residues. From germline, CDR1 is LGHNT and CDR2 FRNRAP. This CDR3 is CASGTLGVRVAYEQYF. DNA for the CDR3: TGTGCTAGTGGTACCCTGGGGGTGCGGGTAGCCTACGAGCAGTACTTC.

In regard to this clonotype: A read error is possible here, since a much larger clone lies one base away. The chain has TRBV4-1 and TRBJ2-1; no firm D call. The CDR3 runs 16 residues. V was pared by 0 bases and J by 7 bases, with 16 bases between. From germline, CDR1 is MGHRA and CDR2 YSYEKL. The CDR3, as DNA: TGCGCCAGCAGCCAAGAAGCCAGAAGCCCTCGGAATGAGCAGTTCTTC. This gives the protein CASSQEARSPRNEQFF.